A selection of T cell receptor beta chains follows, all from one sample in a study of shared clonotypes between healthy human individuals. Produced via immunoSEQ multiplex PCR; TCRdb's table is partial and in-frame only. The sample shows 2,500,000 or so clones, approximately 90% of them seen only once. Sequenced material: naive CD4+ T cells sorted from blood. Receptors were obtained from a man aged 18-30 years in good health. Each CDR3 is given with its conserved first and last residue. A D gene is named only where the DNA matches it firmly. Size is stated for part of the rows, as once, few or many counts, or as a class when the clone is expanded.

NA,NA,TRBJ1-5,TRBV4-3,CASSQEINPQPQHF,TGCGCCAGCAGCCAAGAAATCAATCCTCAGCCCCAGCATTTT
NA,TRBD1,TRBJ1-6,TRBV11-2,CASSLGVNPGQGATPLHF,TGTGCCAGCAGCCTAGGAGTTAACCCGGGACAGGGGGCTACACCCCTCCACTTT
few,TRBD1,TRBJ1-6,TRBV19,CASSIEGQGNSPLHF,TGTGCCAGTAGTATAGAGGGACAGGGGAATTCACCCCTCCACTTT
NA,TRBD2,TRBJ2-3,TRBV7-2,CASSPSGNTDTQYF,TGTGCCAGCAGCCCTAGCGGCAACACAGATACGCAGTATTTT
NA,TRBD1,TRBJ1-1,TRBV5-1,CASSSGQGALMDTEAFF,TGCGCCAGCAGCTCCGGACAGGGGGCCCTTATGGACACTGAAGCTTTCTTT
NA,TRBD2,TRBJ2-7,TRBV27,CASSLLASGVPYEQYF,TGTGCCAGCAGTCTACTGGCTAGCGGGGTCCCCTACGAGCAGTACTTC
NA,NA,TRBJ1-4,TRBV18,CASSPQVGSNEKLFF,TGTGCCAGCTCACCGCAAGTGGGGTCTAATGAAAAACTGTTTTTT
NA,TRBD2,TRBJ2-3,TRBV5-4,CASSQKREAGTDTQYF,TGTGCCAGCAGCCAAAAGCGGGAGGCGGGCACAGATACGCAGTATTTT
once,NA,TRBJ1-2,TRBV28,CASSSGTEVYGYTF,TGTGCCAGCAGTTCCGGGACTGAAGTCTATGGCTACACCTTC
NA,NA,TRBJ2-5,TRBV10-1,CASSESGNKGETQYF,TGCGCCAGCAGTGAGTCCGGGAATAAAGGGGAGACCCAGTACTTC
NA,NA,TRBJ1-5,TRBV5-6,CASNKAGIQPQHF,TGTGCCAGCAACAAGGCAGGGATTCAGCCCCAGCATTTT
NA,TRBD2,TRBJ2-5,TRBV27,CASSLGTSEGETQYF,TGTGCCAGCAGTTTGGGGACTAGCGAGGGAGAGACCCAGTACTTC
NA,TRBD2,TRBJ2-3,TRBV6-1,CASSEPFSLAGRGTQYF,TGTGCCAGCAGTGAACCCTTTTCGCTAGCGGGGAGGGGTACGCAGTATTTT
NA,TRBD1,TRBJ2-3,TRBV18,CASSGDRNADTQYF,TGTGCCAGCTCGGGGGACAGGAACGCAGATACGCAGTATTTT
NA,TRBD2,TRBJ2-3,TRBV18,CASSPYLAGSLGYTQYF,TGTGCCAGCTCACCGTATCTAGCGGGATCCCTCGGGTATACGCAGTATTTT
NA,NA,TRBJ1-2,TRBV7-2,CASTVDNYGYTF,TGTGCCAGCACCGTCGACAACTATGGCTACACCTTC
NA,NA,TRBJ1-4,TRBV30,CAWSVLDEKLFF,TGTGCCTGGAGTGTACTGGATGAAAAACTGTTTTTT
NA,NA,TRBJ2-7,TRBV6-6,CASSPGQTFVAYEQYF,TGTGCCAGCAGTCCGGGACAAACCTTTGTAGCCTACGAGCAGTACTTC
NA,NA,TRBJ2-7,TRBV6-1,CASSEFAGLNYEQYF,TGTGCCAGCAGTGAATTTGCGGGGCTCAATTACGAGCAGTACTTC
NA,NA,TRBJ1-5,TRBV5-1,CASSLGGTGGNQPQHF,TGCGCCAGCAGCTTGGGAGGGACCGGGGGCAATCAGCCCCAGCATTTT
once,NA,TRBJ2-7,TRBV6-6,CASSYEALIGEQYF,TGTGCCAGCAGTTATGAGGCGTTGATCGGCGAGCAGTACTTC
few,NA,TRBJ1-6,TRBV23-1,CASGGTGNSPLHF,TGCGCCAGCGGGGGGACGGGAAATTCACCCCTCCACTTT
NA,TRBD2,TRBJ2-7,TRBV6-6,CASRARGGGTYEQYF,TGTGCCAGCAGGGCTCGGGGGGGCGGAACCTACGAGCAGTACTTC
NA,NA,TRBJ2-1,TRBV7-8,CASSLAGPGQIGNNEQFF,TGTGCCAGCAGCTTAGCGGGGCCGGGCCAGATCGGGAACAATGAGCAGTTCTTC
once,TRBD2,TRBJ2-7,TRBV2,CASSEILAGGEYF,TGTGCCAGCAGTGAAATTCTAGCGGGAGGGGAGTACTTC
NA,TRBD1,TRBJ1-6,TRBV5-1,CASSLDRGGNSPLHF,TGCGCCAGCAGCTTGGACAGGGGGGGTAATTCACCCCTCCACTTT
NA,NA,TRBJ2-7,TRBV6-6,CASSFLWEQYF,TGTGCCAGCAGTTTTCTGTGGGAGCAGTACTTC